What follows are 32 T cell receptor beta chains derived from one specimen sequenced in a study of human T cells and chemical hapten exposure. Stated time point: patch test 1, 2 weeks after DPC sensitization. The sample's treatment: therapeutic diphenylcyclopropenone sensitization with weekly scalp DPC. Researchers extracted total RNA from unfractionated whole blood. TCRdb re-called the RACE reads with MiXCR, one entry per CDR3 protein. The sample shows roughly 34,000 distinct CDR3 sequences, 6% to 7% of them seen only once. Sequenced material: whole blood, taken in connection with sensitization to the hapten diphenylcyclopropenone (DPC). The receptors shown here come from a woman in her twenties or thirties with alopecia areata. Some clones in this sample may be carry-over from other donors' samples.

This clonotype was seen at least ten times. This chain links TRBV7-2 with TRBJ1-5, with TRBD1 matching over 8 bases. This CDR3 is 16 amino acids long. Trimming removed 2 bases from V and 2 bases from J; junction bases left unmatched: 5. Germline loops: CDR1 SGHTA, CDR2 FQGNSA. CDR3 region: CASSLQGAGGNQPQHF. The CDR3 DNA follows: TGTGCCAGCAGCTTACAGGGGGCCGGGGGCAATCAGCCCCAGCATTTT.

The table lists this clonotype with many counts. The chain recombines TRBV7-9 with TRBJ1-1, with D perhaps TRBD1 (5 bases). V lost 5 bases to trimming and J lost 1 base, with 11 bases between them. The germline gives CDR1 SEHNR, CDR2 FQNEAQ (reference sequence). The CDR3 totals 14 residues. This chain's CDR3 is CASSPRTTNTEAFF. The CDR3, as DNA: TGTGCCAGCAGCCCCCGGACAACGAACACTGAAGCTTTCTTT.

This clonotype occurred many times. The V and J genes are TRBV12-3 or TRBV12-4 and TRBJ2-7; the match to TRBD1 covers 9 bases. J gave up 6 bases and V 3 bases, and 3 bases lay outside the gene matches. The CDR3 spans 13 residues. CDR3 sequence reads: CASSLDRGREQYF. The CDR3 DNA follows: TGTGCCAGCAGTTTGGACAGGGGCCGCGAGCAGTACTTC.

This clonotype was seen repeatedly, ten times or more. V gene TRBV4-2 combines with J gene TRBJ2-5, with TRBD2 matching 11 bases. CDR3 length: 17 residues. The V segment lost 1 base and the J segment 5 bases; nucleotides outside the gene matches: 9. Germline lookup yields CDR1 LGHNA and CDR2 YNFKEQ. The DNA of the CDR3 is TGTGCCAGCAGCCAAGGGGGACTAGCGGCCCCCGGGGAGACCCAGTACTTC. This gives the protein CASSQGGLAAPGETQYF.

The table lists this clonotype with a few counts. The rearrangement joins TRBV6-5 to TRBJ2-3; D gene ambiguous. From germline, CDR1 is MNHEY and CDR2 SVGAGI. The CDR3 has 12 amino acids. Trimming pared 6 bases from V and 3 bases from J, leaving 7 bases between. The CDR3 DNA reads TGTGCCAGCAGGGGCGTTACAGATACGCAGTATTTT. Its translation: CASRGVTDTQYF.

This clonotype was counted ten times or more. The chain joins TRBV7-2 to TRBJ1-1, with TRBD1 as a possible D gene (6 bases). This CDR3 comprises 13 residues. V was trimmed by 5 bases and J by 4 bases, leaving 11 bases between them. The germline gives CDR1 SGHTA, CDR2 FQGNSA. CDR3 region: CASSNQGFTEAFF. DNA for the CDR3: TGTGCCAGCAGCAACCAGGGGTTCACTGAAGCTTTCTTT.

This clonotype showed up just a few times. The CDR3 DNA reads as TGTGCCTGGAGTGTTACGTTGGATGAGCAGTTCTTC. Translating it yields CAWSVTLDEQFF. This chain connects TRBV30 to TRBJ2-1; D remains unclear. The germline gives CDR1 GTSNPN, CDR2 SVGIG (reference sequence). The CDR3 is 12 amino acids. Trimming cost V 0 bases and J 8 bases, with 8 bases left between them.

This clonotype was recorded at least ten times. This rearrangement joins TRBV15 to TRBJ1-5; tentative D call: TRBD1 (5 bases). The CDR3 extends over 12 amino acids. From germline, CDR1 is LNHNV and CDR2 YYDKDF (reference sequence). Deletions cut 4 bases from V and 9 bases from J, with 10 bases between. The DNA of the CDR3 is TGTGCCACCAGCACCCGAAGGGGGCCCCAGCATTTT. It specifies CATSTRRGPQHF.

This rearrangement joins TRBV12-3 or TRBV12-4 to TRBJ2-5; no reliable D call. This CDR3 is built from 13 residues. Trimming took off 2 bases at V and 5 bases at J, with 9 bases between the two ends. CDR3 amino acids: CASSLRALETQYF. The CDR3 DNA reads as TGTGCCAGCAGTTTACGGGCCCTGGAGACCCAGTACTTC.

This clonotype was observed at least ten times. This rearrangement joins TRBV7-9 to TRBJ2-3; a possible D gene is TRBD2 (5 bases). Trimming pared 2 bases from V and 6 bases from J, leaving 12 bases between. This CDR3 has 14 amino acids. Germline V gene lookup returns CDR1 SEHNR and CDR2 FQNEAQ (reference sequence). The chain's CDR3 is CASSLTGRADTQYF. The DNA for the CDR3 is TGTGCCAGCAGCTTAACGGGAAGGGCTGATACGCAGTATTTT.

CDR3 nucleotides: TGTGCCAGCACACCCTCCGGGACAGGGGGCACCGGGGAGCTGTTTTTT. Translation: CASTPSGTGGTGELFF. This rearrangement joins TRBV6-5 to TRBJ2-2, with 11 bases fitting TRBD1. The CDR3 is 16 residues long. J lost 4 bases, V lost 7 bases, and 8 bases had no gene match. Germline V lookup: CDR1 MNHEY, CDR2 SVGAGI.

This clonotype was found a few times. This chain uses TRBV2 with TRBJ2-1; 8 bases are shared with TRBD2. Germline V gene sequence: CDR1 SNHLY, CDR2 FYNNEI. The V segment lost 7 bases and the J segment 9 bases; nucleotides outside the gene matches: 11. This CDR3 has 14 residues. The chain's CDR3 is CASNPSGGLVEQFF. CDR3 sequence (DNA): TGTGCCAGCAACCCCAGCGGGGGATTAGTTGAGCAGTTCTTC.

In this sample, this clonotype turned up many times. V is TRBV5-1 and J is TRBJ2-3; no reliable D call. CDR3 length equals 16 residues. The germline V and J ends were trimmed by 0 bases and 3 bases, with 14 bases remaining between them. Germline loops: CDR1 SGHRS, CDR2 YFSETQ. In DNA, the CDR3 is TGCGCCAGCAGCTTGGAGACGCCCTACGGGACAGATACGCAGTATTTT. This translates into CASSLETPYGTDTQYF.

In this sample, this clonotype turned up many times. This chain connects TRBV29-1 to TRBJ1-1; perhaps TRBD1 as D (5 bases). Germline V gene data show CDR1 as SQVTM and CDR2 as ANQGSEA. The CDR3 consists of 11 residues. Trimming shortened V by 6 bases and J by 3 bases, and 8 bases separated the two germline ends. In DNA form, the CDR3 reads TGCAGCGTCGCAGGGTACACTGAAGCTTTCTTT. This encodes CSVAGYTEAFF.

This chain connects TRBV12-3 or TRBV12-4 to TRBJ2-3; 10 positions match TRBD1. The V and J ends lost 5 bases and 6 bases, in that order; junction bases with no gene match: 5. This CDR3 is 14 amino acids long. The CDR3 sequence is CASSRQGASDTQYF. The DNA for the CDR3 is TGTGCCAGCAGTAGACAGGGGGCTTCTGATACGCAGTATTTT.

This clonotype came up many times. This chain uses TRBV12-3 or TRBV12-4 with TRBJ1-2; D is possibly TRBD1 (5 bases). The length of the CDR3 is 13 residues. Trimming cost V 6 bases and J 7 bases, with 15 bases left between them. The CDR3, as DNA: TGTGCCAGCAGACTAACCACAGGCGGTGGCTACACCTTC. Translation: CASRLTTGGGYTF.

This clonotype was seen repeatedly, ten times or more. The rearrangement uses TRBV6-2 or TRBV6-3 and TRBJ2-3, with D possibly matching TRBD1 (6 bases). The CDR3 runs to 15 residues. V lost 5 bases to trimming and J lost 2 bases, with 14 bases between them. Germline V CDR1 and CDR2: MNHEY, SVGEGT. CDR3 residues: CASSEYREPTDTQYF. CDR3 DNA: TGTGCCAGCAGTGAATACAGGGAGCCCACAGATACGCAGTATTTT.

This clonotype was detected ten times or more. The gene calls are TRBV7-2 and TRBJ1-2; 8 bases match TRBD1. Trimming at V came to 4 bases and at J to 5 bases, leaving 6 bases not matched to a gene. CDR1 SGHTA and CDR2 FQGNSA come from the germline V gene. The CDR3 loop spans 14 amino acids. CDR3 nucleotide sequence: TGTGCCAGCAGCTCTCGGACAGGGAGGTATGGCTACACCTTC. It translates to CASSSRTGRYGYTF.

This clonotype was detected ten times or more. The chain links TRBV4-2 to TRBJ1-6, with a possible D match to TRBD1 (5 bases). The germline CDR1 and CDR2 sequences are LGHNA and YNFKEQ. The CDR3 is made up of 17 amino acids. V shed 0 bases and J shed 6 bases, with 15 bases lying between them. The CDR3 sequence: CASSQDSAGAANSPLHF. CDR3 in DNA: TGTGCCAGCAGCCAAGATAGTGCCGGGGCAGCTAATTCACCCCTCCACTTT.

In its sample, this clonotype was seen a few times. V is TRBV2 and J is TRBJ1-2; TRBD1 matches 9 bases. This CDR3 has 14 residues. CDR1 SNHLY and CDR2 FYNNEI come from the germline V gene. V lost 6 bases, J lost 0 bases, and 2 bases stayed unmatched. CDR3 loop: CASRQGAANYGYTF. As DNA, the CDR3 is TGTGCCAGCAGACAGGGGGCAGCTAACTATGGCTACACCTTC.

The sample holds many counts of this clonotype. CDR3 region: CASSNYRGYGYEQYF. For the CDR3, the DNA is TGTGCCAGCAGCAACTACCGGGGCTACGGCTACGAGCAGTACTTC. The V and J genes are TRBV11-2 and TRBJ2-7; D possibly uses TRBD1 or TRBD2 (5 bases each). This CDR3 region has 15 residues. Germline values: CDR1 SGHAT, CDR2 FQNNGV. The V and J ends lost 5 bases and 3 bases respectively, with 17 bases between them.

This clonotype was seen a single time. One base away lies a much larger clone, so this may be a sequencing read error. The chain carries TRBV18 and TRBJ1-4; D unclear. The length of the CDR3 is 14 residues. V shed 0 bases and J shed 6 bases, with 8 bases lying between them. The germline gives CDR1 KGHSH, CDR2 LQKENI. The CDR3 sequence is CASSPPAWDEKLFF. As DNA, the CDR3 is TGTGCCAGCTCACCACCCGCATGGGATGAAAAACTGTTTTTT.

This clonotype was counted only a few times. The CDR3 DNA sequence: TGTGCCAGCAGTTTAGGCCCTCTAGCGGGGGTCAGGAATGAGCAGTTCTTC. Translation: CASSLGPLAGVRNEQFF. V gene TRBV12-3 or TRBV12-4 combines with J gene TRBJ2-1; 10 bases map to TRBD2. The CDR3 is made up of 17 amino acids. With 1 base clipped from V and 7 bases from J, the junction kept 10 bases outside the gene matches.

This CDR3 reads CASSLMGGLAKNIQYF. The CDR3 region has the DNA TGTGCCAGCAGCTTAATGGGAGGATTAGCCAAAAACATTCAGTACTTC. The chain employs TRBV7-2 and TRBJ2-4; TRBD2 is a possible D gene (6 bases). Germline values: CDR1 SGHTA, CDR2 FQGNSA. The length of the CDR3 is 16 residues. Trimming removed 2 bases from V and 0 bases from J, with 11 bases in between. The variable domain in full, completed from reference TRBV7-2 and TRBJ2-4, reads GAGVSQSPSNKVTEKGKDVELRCDPISGHTALYWYRQSLGQGLEFLIYFQGNSAPDKSGLPSDRFSAERTGGSVSTLTIQRTQQEDSAVYLCASSLMGGLAKNIQYFGAGTRLSVL.

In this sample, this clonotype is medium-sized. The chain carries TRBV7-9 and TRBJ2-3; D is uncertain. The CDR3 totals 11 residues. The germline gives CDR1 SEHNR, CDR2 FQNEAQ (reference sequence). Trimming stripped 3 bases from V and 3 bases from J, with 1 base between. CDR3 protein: CASSFTDTQYF. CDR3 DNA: TGTGCCAGCAGCTTTACAGATACGCAGTATTTT.

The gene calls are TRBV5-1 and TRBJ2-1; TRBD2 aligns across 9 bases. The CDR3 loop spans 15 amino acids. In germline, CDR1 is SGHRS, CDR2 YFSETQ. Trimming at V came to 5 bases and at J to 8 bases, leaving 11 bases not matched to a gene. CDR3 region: CASRGSGGLEDEQFF. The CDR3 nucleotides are TGCGCCAGCAGGGGTAGCGGGGGATTGGAAGATGAGCAGTTCTTC.

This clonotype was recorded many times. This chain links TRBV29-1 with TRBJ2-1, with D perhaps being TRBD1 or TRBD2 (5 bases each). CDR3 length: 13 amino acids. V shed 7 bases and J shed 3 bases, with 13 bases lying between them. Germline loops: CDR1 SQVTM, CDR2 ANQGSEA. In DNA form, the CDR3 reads TGCAGCGCTCCGCCGGGACGCTACAATGAGCAGTTCTTC. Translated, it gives CSAPPGRYNEQFF.

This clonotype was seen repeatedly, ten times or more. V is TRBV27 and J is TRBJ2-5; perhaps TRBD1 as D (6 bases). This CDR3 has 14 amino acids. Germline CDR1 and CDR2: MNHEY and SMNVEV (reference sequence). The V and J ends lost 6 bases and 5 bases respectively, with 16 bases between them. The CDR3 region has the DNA TGTGCCAGCAGAGCCCAGGGGAAGGACGAGACCCAGTACTTC. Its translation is CASRAQGKDETQYF.

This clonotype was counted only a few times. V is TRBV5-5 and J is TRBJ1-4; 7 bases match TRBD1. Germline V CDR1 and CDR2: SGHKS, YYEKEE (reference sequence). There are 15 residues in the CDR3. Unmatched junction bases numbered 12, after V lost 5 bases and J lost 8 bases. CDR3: CASSLIRQGDEKLFF. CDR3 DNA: TGTGCCAGCAGTCTTATCAGACAGGGCGACGAAAAACTGTTTTTT.

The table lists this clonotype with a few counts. CDR3 nucleotides: TGCGCCAGCAGCCAAGGGGACAGGCAGTTCTTC. As protein: CASSQGDRQFF. This chain connects TRBV4-1 to TRBJ2-1; 7 nucleotides line up with TRBD1. V shed 1 base and J 12 bases; nucleotides not matched to a gene: 0. The CDR3 is made up of 11 amino acids. Germline V lookup: CDR1 MGHRA, CDR2 YSYEKL.

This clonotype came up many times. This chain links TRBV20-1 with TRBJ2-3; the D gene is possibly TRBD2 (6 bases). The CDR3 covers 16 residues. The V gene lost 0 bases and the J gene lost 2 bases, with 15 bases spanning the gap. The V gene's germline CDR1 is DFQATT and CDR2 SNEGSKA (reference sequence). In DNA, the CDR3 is TGCAGTGCTAGAGATAGGACGGCGGGGCACACAGATACGCAGTATTTT. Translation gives CSARDRTAGHTDTQYF.

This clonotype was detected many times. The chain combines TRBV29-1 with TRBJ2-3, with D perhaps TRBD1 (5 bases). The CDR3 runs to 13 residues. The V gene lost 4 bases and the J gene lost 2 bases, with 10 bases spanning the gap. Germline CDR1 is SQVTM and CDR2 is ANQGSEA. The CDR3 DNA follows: TGCAGCGTTGGGGGCCTATTCACAGATACGCAGTATTTT. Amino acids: CSVGGLFTDTQYF.